Detailed here is one TCR beta chain. Within the sample, other DNA sequences also encode this same CDR3. The CDR3 is made up of 14 amino acids. J lost 2 bases, V lost 2 bases, and 3 bases had no gene match. Germline lookup yields CDR1 MDHEN and CDR2 SYDVKM. The sample belongs to a study of shared clonotypes between healthy human individuals. The naive CD8 subset, CD45RO-negative cells positively selected for CCR7, excluded terminally differentiated effector memory CD45RA+ cells. The repertoire was sequenced with immunoSEQ multiplex PCR; TCRdb's copy has only in-frame clones and lacks some. The table includes more than 2 million clones, about 93% detected once.

Sample: naive CD8+ T cells from PBMCs. This receptor was taken from a man between 18 and 29 years old in good health. Some clones in this sample may be carry-over from other donors' samples. The chain is built from TRBV28 and TRBJ2-7, with TRBD1 identical over 7 bases. CDR3 bases: TGTGCCAGCAGTTTACGGCAGGGGGCCTACGAGCAGTACTTC. This sequence encodes CASSLRQGAYEQYF.